This TCR beta chain was sequenced in a study of blood T cells in healthy people across ages (dated by TCRdb to between 2014 and 2017). Study-wide context: In model experiments, roughly one uniquely barcoded TCR beta cDNA molecule per two T cells was captured by template switching. Age-related changes in TCR beta repertoire diversity were measured in the study by deep sequencing normalized with unique cDNA molecular identifiers. Four age groups were formed from the donors: young (average 16 years), middle-aged (around 37), aged (about 68) and long-lived (around 80). To avoid experimental bias, donors of different ages were spread randomly across the sequencing lanes. The study analyzed two additional independent replicas of 1 million unique cDNA reads from the same blood draw for two donors, one aged 18 to 30 and one aged 80 or older. General findings and caveats noted by the study authors: Because donor CMV infection status was unknown, age-related changes in expanded clonotypes were potentially confounded. Observed TCR beta diversity per million T cells fell roughly linearly with age, and a significant reduction was already apparent by age around 40. Estimates of total diversity from one million sequenced T cells were regarded as lower bounds and underestimates. The long-lived group showed more naive CD4+ T cells, fewer expanded clones and increased TCR diversity than the aged group, suggesting age selection. There was a strong correlation between observed TCR beta diversity and the percentage of naive T cells measured by flow cytometry. Bulk unsorted PBMC profiling prevented conclusive comparison of naive and antigen-experienced compartments.

V gives up 6 bases and J gives up 0 bases, and the segment between their germline ends measures 11 bases. CDR1 and CDR2 (SEHNR, FQNEAQ) derive from the germline V gene (reference sequence). Its CDR3 holds 14 amino acids, cysteine through phenylalanine. The entry retains the CDR3 DNA only, 42 bases that are in frame from base 1. Library construction relied on 5' RACE. The sequencer was an Illumina HiSeq 2500. A second PCR of about 6 to 12 cycles was performed with a sample-barcoded 5' primer and a J-beta primer mix. Each TCR beta cDNA molecule received a unique molecular identifier from a template-switch 5' adaptor carrying 12 random nucleotides. Each sample yielded at least 3 million CDR3-containing paired-end reads. First-strand cDNA synthesis was performed from all RNA using the Mint cDNA synthesis kit, with priming by a TRBC-specific oligonucleotide. Following uracil-DNA glycosylase treatment, all cDNA underwent a first 18-cycle PCR with the universal primers M1SS and BC2_uni_R. As for the original processing: For normalization, 1 million high-quality reads, each with a distinct molecular identifier, were randomly selected from each sample. Instead of being binned into consensus sequences, reads with shared molecular identifiers were discarded. CDR3 identification, clonotype clustering and error correction used MiTCR with a Q25 quality threshold and the strictest error-elimination algorithm. A nonparametric unseen species model using Euler transformation provided a lower-bound estimate of total TCR beta diversity. TCRdb reworked the public reads: Q25 trimming with fastp, MiXCR clone assembly, productive beta chains retained. Identical CDR3 protein sequences are pooled into one entry, listed with their most common genes and DNA. The authors' filters were not applied to this entry. The sample table holds 1 million to 1.2 million distinct CDR3 sequences, of which 35% to 40% were seen once. The leading ten clones occupy under 15% of the sample.

The donors were some 36 Caucasian individuals from Russia, aged 6 to 90 years, who were systemically healthy. Ten milliliters of peripheral blood were drawn from each donor into EDTA-treated Vacutainer tubes. PBMCs were isolated by Ficoll-Paque density-gradient centrifugation, with at least 7 million obtained per sample. Trizol reagent was used to extract total RNA from the PBMCs, yielding at least 5.5 micrograms per sample. For every donor, an aliquot of PBMCs went through flow cytometry to measure the percentages of naive CD45RAhigh/CD27high T cells. To note about this clonotype: This clone's antigen is unknown. Qualities for individual bases were not recorded, and no much larger clone is one base off.

This receptor was obtained from a man aged 18-30 years in good health. Source material: blood. The rearranged segments are TRBV7-9 and TRBJ1-1; the D gene is possibly TRBD1, with 5 bases matching. The DNA is as follows: TGTGCCAGCAGTTCAGGGATTTTGAACACTGAAGCTTTCTTT. This codes for CASSSGILNTEAFF.